This is a list of T cell receptor beta chains from one sample in a study of blood T cells in healthy people across ages. Each CDR3 protein is one row after TCRdb ran MiXCR on the 5' RACE reads. Found here are around 1,000,000 distinct CDR3 sequences, about 23% of them singletons; the top ten hold about 0.69%. Separately, the same data were catalogued under a study of T cells of mothers and their children.

The sequenced sample consisted of blood. All receptors derive from a girl between 2 and 10 years old in good health. The CDR3 runs from the conserved cysteine through the conserved F or W. The size of a clone is reported for some rows only, either as once, few or many, or as a class for expanded clones.

clone_size: once
j_call: TRBJ1-1
v_call: TRBV20-1
cdr3_aa: CSAREGGRTEAFF

clone_size: .
j_call: TRBJ1-1
v_call: TRBV19
cdr3_aa: CASSKGQPNTEAFF

clone_size: few
j_call: TRBJ2-2
v_call: TRBV2
cdr3_aa: CATSPYKNTGELFF

clone_size: .
j_call: TRBJ1-1
v_call: TRBV7-2
cdr3_aa: CPSSLQALMNTEAFF

clone_size: .
j_call: .
v_call: TRBV7-2
cdr3_aa: CASSWDFLYEQYF

clone_size: .
j_call: TRBJ2-5
v_call: TRBV7-2
cdr3_aa: CASSLGGTGTGQETQYF

clone_size: .
j_call: TRBJ2-7
v_call: TRBV3-1
cdr3_aa: CASSRRGSGHEQYF

clone_size: .
j_call: TRBJ2-7
v_call: TRBV20-1
cdr3_aa: CSAFSGSSYEQYF

clone_size: .
j_call: TRBJ1-4
v_call: TRBV6-5
cdr3_aa: CASSYVVRQGIRKLFF

clone_size: .
j_call: .
v_call: TRBV7-3
cdr3_aa: CASSGDRLGQQFF

clone_size: few
j_call: TRBJ1-1
v_call: TRBV7-2
cdr3_aa: CASSLDQGWTEAFF

clone_size: few
j_call: TRBJ1-2
v_call: TRBV28
cdr3_aa: CASSPLGRDGYTF

clone_size: few
j_call: TRBJ1-2
v_call: TRBV7-6
cdr3_aa: CASSLEQGVPYGYTF

clone_size: .
j_call: TRBJ2-3
v_call: TRBV24-1
cdr3_aa: CATSDYGRRSTDTQYF

clone_size: .
j_call: TRBJ1-1
v_call: TRBV7-9
cdr3_aa: CASSLATGGHTEAFF